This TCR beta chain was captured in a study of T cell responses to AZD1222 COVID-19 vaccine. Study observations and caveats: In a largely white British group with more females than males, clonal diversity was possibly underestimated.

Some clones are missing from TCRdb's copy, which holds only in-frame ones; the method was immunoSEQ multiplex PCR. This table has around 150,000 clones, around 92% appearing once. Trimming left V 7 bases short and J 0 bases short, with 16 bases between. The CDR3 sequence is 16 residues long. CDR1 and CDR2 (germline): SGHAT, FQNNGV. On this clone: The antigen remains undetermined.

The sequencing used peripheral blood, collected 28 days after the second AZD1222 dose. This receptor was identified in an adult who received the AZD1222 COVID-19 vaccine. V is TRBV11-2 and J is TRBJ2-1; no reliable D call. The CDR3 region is CASIKTAALSYNEQFF. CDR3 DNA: TGTGCCAGCATCAAAACGGCGGCTCTCTCCTACAATGAGCAGTTCTTC. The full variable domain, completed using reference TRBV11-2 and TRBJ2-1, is EAGVAQSPRYKIIEKRQSVAFWCNPISGHATLYWYQQILGQGPKLLIQFQNNGVVDDSQLPKDRFSAERLKGVDSTLKIQPAKLEDSAVYLCASIKTAALSYNEQFFGPGTRLTVL.